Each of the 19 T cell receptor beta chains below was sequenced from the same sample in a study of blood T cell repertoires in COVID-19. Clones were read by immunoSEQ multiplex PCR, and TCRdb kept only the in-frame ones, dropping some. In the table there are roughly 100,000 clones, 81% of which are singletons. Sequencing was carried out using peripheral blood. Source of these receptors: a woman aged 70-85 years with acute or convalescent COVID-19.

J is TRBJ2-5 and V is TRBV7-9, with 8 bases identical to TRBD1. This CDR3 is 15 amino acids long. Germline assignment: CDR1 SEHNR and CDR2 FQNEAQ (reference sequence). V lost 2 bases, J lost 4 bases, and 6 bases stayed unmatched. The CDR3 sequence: CASSLSGGLGETQYF. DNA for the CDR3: TGTGCCAGCAGCTTATCAGGGGGCTTAGGAGAGACCCAGTACTTC.

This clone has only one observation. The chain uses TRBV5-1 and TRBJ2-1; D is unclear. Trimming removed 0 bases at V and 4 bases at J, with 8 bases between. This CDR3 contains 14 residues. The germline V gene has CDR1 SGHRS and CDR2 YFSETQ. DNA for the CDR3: TGCGCCAGCAGCTTGGTAACCAGTTACAATGAGCAGTTCTTC. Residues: CASSLVTSYNEQFF. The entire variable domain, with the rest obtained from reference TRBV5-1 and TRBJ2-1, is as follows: KAGVTQTPRYLIKTRGQQVTLSCSPISGHRSVSWYQQTPGQGLQFLFEYFSETQRNKGNFPGRFSGRQFSNSRSEMNVSTLELGDSALYLCASSLVTSYNEQFFGPGTRLTVL.

In nucleotides, the CDR3 is TGTGCCAGCAGCGACAGCGGGAGGGCCGATACGCAGTATTTT. It translates to CASSDSGRADTQYF. The rearrangement joins TRBV9 to TRBJ2-3, with TRBD2 matching over 10 bases. V lost 3 bases to trimming and J lost 6 bases; unmatched junction nucleotides: 4. The germline CDR1 and CDR2 sequences are SGDLS and YYNGEE. This CDR3 contains 14 residues.

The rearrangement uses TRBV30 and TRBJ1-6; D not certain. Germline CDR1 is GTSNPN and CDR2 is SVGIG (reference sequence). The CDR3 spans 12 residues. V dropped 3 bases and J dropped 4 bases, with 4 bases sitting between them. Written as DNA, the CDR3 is TGTGCCTGGAGGGCTTATAATTCACCCCTCCACTTT. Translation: CAWRAYNSPLHF.

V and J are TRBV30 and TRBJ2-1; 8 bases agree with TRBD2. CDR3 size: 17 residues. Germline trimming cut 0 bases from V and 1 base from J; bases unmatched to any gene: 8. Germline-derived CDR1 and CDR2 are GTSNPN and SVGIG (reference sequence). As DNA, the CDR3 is TGTGCCTGGAGTGTACGCAGCGGGAGTGGGTCCTACAATGAGCAGTTCTTC. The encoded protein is CAWSVRSGSGSYNEQFF.

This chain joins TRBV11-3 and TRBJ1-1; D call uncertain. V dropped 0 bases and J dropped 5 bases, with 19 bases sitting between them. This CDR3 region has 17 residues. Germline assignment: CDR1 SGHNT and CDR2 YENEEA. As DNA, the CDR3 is TGTGCCAGCAGCTTAGACAGGACGGGAATGGGTTGGACTGAAGCTTTCTTT. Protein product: CASSLDRTGMGWTEAFF.

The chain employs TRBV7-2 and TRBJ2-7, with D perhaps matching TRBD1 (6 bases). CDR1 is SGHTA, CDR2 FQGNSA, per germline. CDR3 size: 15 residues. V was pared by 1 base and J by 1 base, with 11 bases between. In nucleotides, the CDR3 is TGTGCCAGCAGCTTAGAGTGGGGGCCGTCCTACGAGCAGTACTTC. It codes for CASSLEWGPSYEQYF.

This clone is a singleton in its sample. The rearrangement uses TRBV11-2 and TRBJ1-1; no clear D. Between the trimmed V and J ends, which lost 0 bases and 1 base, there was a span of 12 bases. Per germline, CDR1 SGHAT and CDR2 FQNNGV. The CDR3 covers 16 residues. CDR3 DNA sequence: TGTGCCAGCAGCTTAGATGAGTTTGAGGGGAACACTGAAGCTTTCTTT. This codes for CASSLDEFEGNTEAFF.

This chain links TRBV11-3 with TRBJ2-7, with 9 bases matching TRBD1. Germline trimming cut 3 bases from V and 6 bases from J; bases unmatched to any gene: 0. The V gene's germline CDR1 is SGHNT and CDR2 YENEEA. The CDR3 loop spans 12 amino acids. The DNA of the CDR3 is TGTGCCAGCAGCTTGGGACAGGGCGAGCAGTACTTC. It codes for CASSLGQGEQYF.

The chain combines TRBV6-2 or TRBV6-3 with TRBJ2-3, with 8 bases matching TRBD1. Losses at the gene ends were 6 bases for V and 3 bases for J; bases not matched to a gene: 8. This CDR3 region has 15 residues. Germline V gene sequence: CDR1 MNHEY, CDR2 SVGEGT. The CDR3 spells CASSPLRTGTDTQYF. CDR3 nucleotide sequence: TGTGCCAGCAGCCCATTGCGGACAGGGACAGATACGCAGTATTTT.

The CDR3: CAWRRGQGSTEAFF. DNA of the CDR3: TGTGCCTGGAGGCGTGGTCAGGGTAGCACTGAAGCTTTCTTT. This chain uses TRBV30 with TRBJ1-1, with D possibly TRBD1 on 5 matching bases. V lost 3 bases, J lost 4 bases, and 15 bases lay in between. The germline V gene has CDR1 GTSNPN and CDR2 SVGIG (reference sequence). The CDR3 spans 14 residues.

The CDR3 here is CASSLFTVNNEQFF. CDR3 coding DNA: TGTGCCAGCAGCCTCTTTACGGTAAACAATGAGCAGTTCTTC. The J gene is TRBJ2-1, the V gene TRBV11-2; D not certain. This CDR3 contains 14 residues. Trimming pared 5 bases from V and 5 bases from J, leaving 13 bases between. Germline assignment: CDR1 SGHAT and CDR2 FQNNGV.

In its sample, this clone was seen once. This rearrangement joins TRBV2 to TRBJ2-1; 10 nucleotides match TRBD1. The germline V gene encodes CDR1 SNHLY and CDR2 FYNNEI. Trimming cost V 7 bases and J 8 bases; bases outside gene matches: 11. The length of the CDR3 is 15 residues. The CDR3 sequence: CASKARDRGNDEQFF. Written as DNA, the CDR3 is TGTGCCAGCAAGGCCCGGGACAGGGGTAACGATGAGCAGTTCTTC.

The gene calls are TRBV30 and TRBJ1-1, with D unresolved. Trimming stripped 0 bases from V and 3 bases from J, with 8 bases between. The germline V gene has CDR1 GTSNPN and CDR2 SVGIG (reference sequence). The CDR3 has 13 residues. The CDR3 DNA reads TGTGCCTGGAGTGTATCCGGGGACACTGAAGCTTTCTTT. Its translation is CAWSVSGDTEAFF.

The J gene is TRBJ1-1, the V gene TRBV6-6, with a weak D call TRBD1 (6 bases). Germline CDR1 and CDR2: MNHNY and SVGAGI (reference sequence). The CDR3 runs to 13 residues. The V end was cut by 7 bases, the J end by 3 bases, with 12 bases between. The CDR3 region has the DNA TGTGCCAGCACGATACAGGGCCACACTGAAGCTTTCTTT. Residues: CASTIQGHTEAFF.

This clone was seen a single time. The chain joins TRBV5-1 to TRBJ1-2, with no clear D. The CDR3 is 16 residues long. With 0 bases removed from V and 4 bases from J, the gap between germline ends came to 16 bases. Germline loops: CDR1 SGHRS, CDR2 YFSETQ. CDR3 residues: CASSLAGGGAAYGYTF. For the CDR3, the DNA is TGCGCCAGCAGCTTGGCCGGCGGTGGAGCAGCCTATGGCTACACCTTC.

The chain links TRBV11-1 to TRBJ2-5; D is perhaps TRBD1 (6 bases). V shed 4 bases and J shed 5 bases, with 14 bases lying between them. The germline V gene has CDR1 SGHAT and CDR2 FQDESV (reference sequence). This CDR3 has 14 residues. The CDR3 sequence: CASSSKQGRETQYF. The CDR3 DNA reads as TGTGCCAGCAGCTCTAAACAGGGTAGGGAGACCCAGTACTTC.

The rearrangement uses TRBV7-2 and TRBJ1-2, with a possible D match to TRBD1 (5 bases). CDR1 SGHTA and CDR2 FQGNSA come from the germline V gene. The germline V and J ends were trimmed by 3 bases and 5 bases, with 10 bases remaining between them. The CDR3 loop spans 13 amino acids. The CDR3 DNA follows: TGTGCCAGCAGCTTCCTGACAGATTATGGCTACACCTTC. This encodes CASSFLTDYGYTF.

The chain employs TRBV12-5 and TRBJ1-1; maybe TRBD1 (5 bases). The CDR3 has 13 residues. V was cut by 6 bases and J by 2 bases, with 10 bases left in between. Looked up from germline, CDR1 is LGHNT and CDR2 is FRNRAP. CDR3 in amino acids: CASGTDSNTEAFF. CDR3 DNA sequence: TGTGCTAGTGGCACAGACAGCAACACTGAAGCTTTCTTT.